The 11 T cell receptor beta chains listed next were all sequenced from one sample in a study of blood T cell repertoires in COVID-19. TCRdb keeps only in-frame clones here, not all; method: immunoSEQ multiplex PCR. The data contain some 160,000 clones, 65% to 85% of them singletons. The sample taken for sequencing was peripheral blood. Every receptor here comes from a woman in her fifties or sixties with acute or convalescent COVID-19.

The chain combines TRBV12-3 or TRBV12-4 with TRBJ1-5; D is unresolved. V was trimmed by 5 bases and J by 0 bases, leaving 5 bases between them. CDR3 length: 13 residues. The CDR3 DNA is TGTGCCAGCAGTCCCAATAGCAATCAGCCCCAGCATTTT. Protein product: CASSPNSNQPQHF.

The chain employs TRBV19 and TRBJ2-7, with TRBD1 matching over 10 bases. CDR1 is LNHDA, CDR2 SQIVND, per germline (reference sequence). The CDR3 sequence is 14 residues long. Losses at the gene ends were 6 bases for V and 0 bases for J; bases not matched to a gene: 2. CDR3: CASRGTGVSYEQYF. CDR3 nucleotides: TGTGCCAGTAGGGGGACAGGGGTCTCCTACGAGCAGTACTTC.

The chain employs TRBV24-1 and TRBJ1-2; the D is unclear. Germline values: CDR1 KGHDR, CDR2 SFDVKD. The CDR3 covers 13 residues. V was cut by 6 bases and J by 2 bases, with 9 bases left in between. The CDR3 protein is CATSTGNNYGYTF. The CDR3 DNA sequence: TGTGCCACCAGTACGGGGAACAACTATGGCTACACCTTC.

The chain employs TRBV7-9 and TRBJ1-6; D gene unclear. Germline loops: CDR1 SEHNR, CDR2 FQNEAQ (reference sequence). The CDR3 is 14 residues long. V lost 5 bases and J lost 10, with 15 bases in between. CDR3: CASSPRGGDSPLHF. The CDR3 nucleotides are TGTGCCAGCAGCCCCCGGGGAGGAGACTCACCCCTCCACTTT.

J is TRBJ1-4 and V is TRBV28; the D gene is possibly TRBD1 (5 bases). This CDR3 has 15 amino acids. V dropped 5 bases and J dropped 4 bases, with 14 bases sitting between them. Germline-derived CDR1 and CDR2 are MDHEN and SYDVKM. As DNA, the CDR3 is TGTGCCAGCAGTCTAACAGGCCTCGATAATGAAAAACTGTTTTTT. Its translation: CASSLTGLDNEKLFF.

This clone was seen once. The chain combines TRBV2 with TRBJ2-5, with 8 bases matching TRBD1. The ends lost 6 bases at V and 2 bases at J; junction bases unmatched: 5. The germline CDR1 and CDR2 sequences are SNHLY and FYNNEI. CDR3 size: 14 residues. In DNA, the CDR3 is TGTGCCAGCAGAGCGGACAGGGTTCAAGAGACCCAGTACTTC. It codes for CASRADRVQETQYF.

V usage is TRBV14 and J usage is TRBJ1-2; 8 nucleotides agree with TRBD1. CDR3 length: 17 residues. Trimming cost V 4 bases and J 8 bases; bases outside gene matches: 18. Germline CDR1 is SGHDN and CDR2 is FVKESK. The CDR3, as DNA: TGTGCCAGCAGCCCCCGGACAGGGTCGAGGCTGCTATTCGGCTACACCTTC. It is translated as CASSPRTGSRLLFGYTF.

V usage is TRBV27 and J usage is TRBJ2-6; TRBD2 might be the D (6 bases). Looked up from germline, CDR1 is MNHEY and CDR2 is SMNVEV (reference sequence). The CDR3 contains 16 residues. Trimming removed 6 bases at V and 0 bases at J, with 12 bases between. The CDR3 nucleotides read TGTGCCAGCAGCCGCGCGGGGAGCTCTGGGGCCAACGTCCTGACTTTC. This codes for CASSRAGSSGANVLTF. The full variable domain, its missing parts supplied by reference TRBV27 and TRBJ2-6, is EAQVTQNPRYLITVTGKKLTVTCSQNMNHEYMSWYRQDPGLGLRQIYYSMNVEVTDKGDVPEGYKVSRKEKRNFPLILESPSPNQTSLYFCASSRAGSSGANVLTFGAGSRLTVL.

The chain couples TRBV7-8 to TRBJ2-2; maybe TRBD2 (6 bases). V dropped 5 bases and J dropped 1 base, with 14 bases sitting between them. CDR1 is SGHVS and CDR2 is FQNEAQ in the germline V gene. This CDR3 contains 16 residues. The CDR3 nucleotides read TGTGCCAGCAGCCTGCTCGAGGGAGGGAACACCGGGGAGCTGTTTTTT. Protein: CASSLLEGGNTGELFF.

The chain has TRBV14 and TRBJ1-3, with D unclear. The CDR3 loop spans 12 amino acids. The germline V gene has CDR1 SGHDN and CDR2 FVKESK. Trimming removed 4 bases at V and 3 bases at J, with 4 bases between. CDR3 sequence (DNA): TGTGCCAGCAGCCGAGTTGGAAACACCATATATTTT. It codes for CASSRVGNTIYF.

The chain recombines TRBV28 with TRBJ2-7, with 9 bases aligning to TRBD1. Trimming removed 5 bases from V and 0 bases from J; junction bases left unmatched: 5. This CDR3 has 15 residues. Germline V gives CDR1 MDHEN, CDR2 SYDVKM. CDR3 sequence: CASSGQGTRSYEQYF. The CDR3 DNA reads TGTGCCAGCAGTGGACAGGGGACCCGCTCCTACGAGCAGTACTTC.